The rows below give T cell receptor beta chains drawn from one sample of a study of shared clonotypes between healthy human individuals. Profiling relied on immunoSEQ multiplex PCR, and the TCRdb table lists in-frame clones only, not all of them. The data contain approximately 2.1 million clones, approximately 93% of them singletons. The sample was naive CD4+ T cells from PBMCs. Receptors were obtained from a man younger than 35 in good health. Some clones in this sample may be carry-over from other donors' samples. The CDR3 runs from the conserved cysteine through the conserved F or W. D genes are given only for firm matches. Clone size, where shown, is once, few, many, or a class for clones that have expanded.

clone size,D gene,J gene,V gene,CDR3 DNA,CDR3 protein
-,-,TRBJ2-5,TRBV6-5,TGTGCCAGCAGTTGGCGGCCGGCGGGTCAAGAGACCCAGTACTTC,CASSWRPAGQETQYF
-,TRBD2,TRBJ2-1,TRBV4-1,TGCGCCAGCAGCCAAGAGTCTGGCGGGAGGGGAAATGAGCAGTTCTTC,CASSQESGGRGNEQFF
-,-,TRBJ2-2,TRBV28,TGTGCCAGCACTTCCCGAACTAACACCGGGGAGCTGTTTTTT,CASTSRTNTGELFF
-,TRBD2,TRBJ2-7,TRBV2,TGTGCCAGCAGCTACCAGACTAGCGGGGTGAGCGAGCAGTACTTC,CASSYQTSGVSEQYF
-,-,TRBJ2-1,TRBV21-1,TGTGCCAGCAGAGGCAGGGTATACGGTGAGCAGTTCTTC,CASRGRVYGEQFF
-,-,TRBJ1-4,TRBV25-1,TGTGCCAGCAGTGAATTTGGGGGGCGCGCATTTGGAGAAAAACTGTTTTTT,CASSEFGGRAFGEKLFF
once,TRBD1,TRBJ2-7,TRBV5-1,TGCGCCAGCAGCTCCCGACAGGGGGCCTACGAGCAGTACTTC,CASSSRQGAYEQYF
-,-,TRBJ1-1,TRBV19,TGTGCCAGTAGTGGTGAGAGGGTGAACACTGAAGCTTTCTTT,CASSGERVNTEAFF
-,TRBD1,TRBJ1-2,TRBV12-5,TGTGCTAGTGGTTTATCGACAGGGGGTAACTATGGCTACACCTTC,CASGLSTGGNYGYTF
-,-,TRBJ1-1,TRBV7-2,TGTGCCAGCAGCTTAGAGGGGCTTCAGTACACTGAAGCTTTCTTT,CASSLEGLQYTEAFF
-,-,TRBJ2-5,TRBV29-1,TGCAGCGTTGAAAAGGGTTCGGAGACCCAGTACTTC,CSVEKGSETQYF
-,TRBD1,TRBJ1-2,TRBV18,TGTGCCAGCTCACCGGACCGGGACAGTAACTATGGCTACACCTTC,CASSPDRDSNYGYTF
-,-,TRBJ1-2,TRBV28,TGTGCCAGCAGTGCTGGAGCAGGCTATGGCTACACCTTC,CASSAGAGYGYTF
once,TRBD2,TRBJ2-1,TRBV28,TGTGCCAGCAGTTTACTAGCGGGACGCGTTGAGCAGTTCTTC,CASSLLAGRVEQFF
-,TRBD1,TRBJ2-1,TRBV28,TGTGCCAGCAGTAATCCTGGGACAGGGGTTCGGGGCAATGAGCAGTTCTTC,CASSNPGTGVRGNEQFF
-,-,TRBJ2-7,TRBV5-1,TGCGCCAGCAGCCTCAGGACAGAAGTTATCGAGCAGTACTTC,CASSLRTEVIEQYF
-,-,TRBJ1-2,TRBV2,TGTGCCAGCAGTGAAGCCACTCGTGGGACCCTGTACGGCTACACCTTC,CASSEATRGTLYGYTF
-,-,TRBJ1-1,TRBV5-1,TGCGCCAGCAGCTTGGGGGATTTAAGGACTGAAGCTTTCTTT,CASSLGDLRTEAFF
-,TRBD1,TRBJ1-5,TRBV19,TGTGCCAGTAGTGGCCGACAGGGAAATCAGCCCCAGCATTTT,CASSGRQGNQPQHF
-,-,TRBJ1-5,TRBV27,TGTGCCAGCAGTCTAACGGGATACAATCAGCCCCAGCATTTT,CASSLTGYNQPQHF
-,-,TRBJ2-1,TRBV7-3,TGTGCCAGCAGCCCCCTGGTAGGGGTCGTCAATGAGCAGTTCTTC,CASSPLVGVVNEQFF
-,-,TRBJ2-7,TRBV5-1,TGCGCCAGCAGCCCCACAGGCGGACCACACTACGAGCAGTACTTC,CASSPTGGPHYEQYF
-,TRBD1,TRBJ2-5,TRBV6-5,TGTGCCAGCAGGCGGACAGGGCGACAAGAGACCCAGTACTTC,CASRRTGRQETQYF
-,TRBD2,TRBJ2-3,TRBV10-1,TGCGCCAGCAGTGGGACTAGCGGGAGGGCTCGCACAGATACGCAGTATTTT,CASSGTSGRARTDTQYF
-,-,TRBJ2-7,TRBV29-1,TGCAGCGTCAGGGGAAGTCCCTCCTACGAGCAGTACTTC,CSVRGSPSYEQYF
-,-,TRBJ2-3,TRBV25-1,TGTGCCAGCAGTGACCCCCGGAGGGCCCCTTTGGATACGCAGTATTTT,CASSDPRRAPLDTQYF
-,-,TRBJ2-2,TRBV28,TGTGCCAGCAGCCAGACGGGCGTCTCCGGGGAGCTGTTTTTT,CASSQTGVSGELFF
-,TRBD1,TRBJ1-3,TRBV7-9,TGTGCCAGCTCAAGGACAGGGGCGAGCTCTGGAAACACCATATATTTT,CASSRTGASSGNTIYF
-,-,TRBJ2-7,TRBV5-1,TGCGCCAGCAGCGGAGGGGACAGCGCCCACTACGAGCAGTACTTC,CASSGGDSAHYEQYF
few,TRBD1,TRBJ1-1,TRBV7-9,TGTGCCAGCAGCTTAGTGGGACAGAAAGCTTTCTTT,CASSLVGQKAFF
-,TRBD1,TRBJ1-2,TRBV2,TGTGCCAGCGATTTAGACAGGGCGGCGAACTATGGCTACACCTTC,CASDLDRAANYGYTF
-,-,TRBJ2-7,TRBV4-1,TGCGCCAGCAGCCAAGTCGGGTCGGGAGCGCCCTACGAGCAGTACTTC,CASSQVGSGAPYEQYF
-,TRBD2,TRBJ2-5,TRBV9,TGTGCCAGCAGCGTAGCGACTAGCGGGGTTCAAGAGACCCAGTACTTC,CASSVATSGVQETQYF
-,TRBD2,TRBJ2-2,TRBV18,TGTGCCAGCTCACCACTTTCGGGGGGAAACACCGGGGAGCTGTTTTTT,CASSPLSGGNTGELFF
-,-,TRBJ1-2,TRBV27,TGTGCCAGCAGTTTATTTGAGGGTGACTATGGCTACACCTTC,CASSLFEGDYGYTF
-,TRBD2,TRBJ2-7,TRBV29-1,TGCAGCGTTGGACTAGCGCTCCGGATATACGAGCAGTACTTC,CSVGLALRIYEQYF
-,-,TRBJ1-4,TRBV5-1,TGCGCCAGCAGCCCGTACCGCGGAGGGGATGAAAAACTGTTTTTT,CASSPYRGGDEKLFF
-,-,TRBJ1-5,TRBV5-1,TGCGCCAGCAGCCTCGGAGAGGGGGACCAGCCCCAGCATTTT,CASSLGEGDQPQHF
-,-,TRBJ2-1,TRBV10-3,TGTGCCATCAGTGGGGCAGTTTCTGGTGAGCAGTTCTTC,CAISGAVSGEQFF
-,TRBD1,TRBJ1-2,TRBV7-9,TGTGCCAACAGGCCTGGGACAGCCTATGGCTACACCTTC,CANRPGTAYGYTF
once,-,TRBJ2-2,TRBV9,TGTGCCAGCAGCGCCCAAAGCACCGGGGAGCTGTTTTTT,CASSAQSTGELFF
-,TRBD1,TRBJ1-1,TRBV29-1,TGCAGCGTCGAAGGATTGGGACAGAAGACTGAAGCTTTCTTT,CSVEGLGQKTEAFF
-,-,TRBJ2-7,TRBV11-2,TGTGCCAGCAGCTACCGGGACGGAGGCTACGAGCAGTACTTC,CASSYRDGGYEQYF
-,-,TRBJ2-6,TRBV5-6,TGTGCCAGCAGCTTTATCGGCTCTGGGGCCAACGTCCTGACTTTC,CASSFIGSGANVLTF
-,-,TRBJ2-7,TRBV2,TGTGCCAGCATGGGGCCATCCTACGAGCAGTACTTC,CASMGPSYEQYF